This T cell receptor (beta chain) originates from a study of blood T cell repertoires in COVID-19 (TCRdb year 2020). Broadly, across the study: Samples from collaborators originated in the United States, Italy and Spain and spanned both the acute and convalescent phases of COVID-19. The material from the prospective study consisted of cDNA or gDNA derived from T cells, B-cell-depleted T cells, or PBMCs. Subjects who had been exposed to COVID-19, were actively infected with it, or had recovered from it provided the deeply sampled blood TCRbeta repertoires that made up the dataset. The repertoires were made available in a free public database intended to serve as a resource for research on the immune response to SARS-CoV-2. The samples were drawn from the first 160 participants of the ongoing ImmuneRACE study and from more than 1,000 subjects provided by 6 global collaborators. Sample metadata almost always included a de-identified subject ID, COVID-19 status, age in years and sex. HLA class I and class II types, where available, came from metadata supplied by the sample provider rather than from assay-based typing. General conclusions and limits of the study: How much clinical and demographic metadata was included differed by source and by participant, and the metadata was provided uncurated.

At one collaborating source in Seattle, patients were enrolled during active infection and were followed longitudinally through the course of disease. Whole blood was collected in K2EDTA tubes by collaborating institutions according to the institutions' own protocols. For TCRbeta analysis, collaborators shipped samples in one of three forms: frozen whole blood, isolated PBMCs, or DNA extracted from either of those sample types. As encoded in the germline V gene (reference sequence), CDR1 is SGHNT while CDR2 is YYREEE. Counted from cysteine to phenylalanine, this CDR3 has 16 amino acids. Only the CDR3 region is kept as DNA, spanning 48 bases read in frame from base 1. Germline trimming amounts to 4 bases on V and 6 bases on J, with 13 as the count of junction bases outside the gene matches. Of note for this clone: It has no known antigen specificity. No base quality values were provided; no much bigger clone lies one nucleotide off.

TCRbeta CDR3 regions were amplified from genomic DNA using the immunoSEQ Assay, a bias-controlled multiplex PCR. The study's own analysis went as follows. The number of nucleated cells in each sample was estimated by amplification of reference gene primers within the assay. Sequence reads were collapsed and filtered to measure the absolute abundance of every unique TCRbeta CDR3 rearrangement. For each sample, productive Simpson clonality was calculated as the square root of Simpson's diversity index across productive rearrangements. This immuneACCESS table, as held by TCRdb, lists in-frame sequences with V and J called but not all clones. Of the missing ones, under half trace to an unresolved V gene in checked studies; the others have no known cause. The DNA was the basis for D and trimming; V, J and clone size are from that table. This sample has about 390,000 clones in its table, and around 87% of those were observed once. The ten largest clones represent under 3% of the sample.

The sequencing input was peripheral blood. The TCR was taken from a woman aged 55-69 years with COVID-19, enrolled during active disease. The chain is assembled from TRBV5-4 and TRBJ2-1; TRBD1 lines up with 7 middle nucleotides. The CDR3 here reads CASSNSDRADFNEQFF. The nucleotide sequence reads as follows: TGTGCCAGCAGCAATTCCGACAGGGCCGACTTCAATGAGCAGTTCTTC.